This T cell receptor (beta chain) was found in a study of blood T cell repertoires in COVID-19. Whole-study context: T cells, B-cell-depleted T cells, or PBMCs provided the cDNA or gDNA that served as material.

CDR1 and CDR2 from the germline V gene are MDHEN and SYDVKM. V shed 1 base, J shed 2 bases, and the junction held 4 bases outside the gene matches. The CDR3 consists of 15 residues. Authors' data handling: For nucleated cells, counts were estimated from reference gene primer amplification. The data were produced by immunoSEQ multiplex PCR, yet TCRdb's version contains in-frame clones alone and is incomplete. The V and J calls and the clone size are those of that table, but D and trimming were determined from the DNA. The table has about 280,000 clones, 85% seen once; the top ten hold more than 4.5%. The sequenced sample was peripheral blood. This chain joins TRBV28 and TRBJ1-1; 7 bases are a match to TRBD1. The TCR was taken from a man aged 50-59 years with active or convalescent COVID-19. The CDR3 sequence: CASSLLGQHNTEAFF. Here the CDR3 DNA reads TGTGCCAGCAGTTTATTGGGACAGCACAACACTGAAGCTTTCTTT.